The 18 T cell receptor beta chains below come from one sample, sequenced in a study of blood T cell repertoires in COVID-19 (TCRdb year 2020). Libraries were made using the immunoSEQ multiplex PCR assay. Held by TCRdb, this immuneACCESS table contains in-frame sequences only and omits some clones. Under half of the omission traces to an unresolved V gene where checked; the cause of the rest is unknown. The sample table shows roughly 68,000 clones, and 88% are seen once. Together, the top ten hold around 10% of the sample. The material sequenced was PBMCs or T cells enriched from blood (not recorded which). These receptors were taken from a woman aged 40 to 55 who had recovered from COVID-19.

Only one count was recorded for this clone. This rearrangement joins TRBV20-1 to TRBJ2-7, with D tentatively TRBD2 (5 bases). The CDR3 is made up of 11 amino acids. Trimming stripped 6 bases from V and 6 bases from J, with 12 bases between. The germline gives CDR1 DFQATT, CDR2 SNEGSKA (reference sequence). The CDR3 spells CSALGEGEQYF. The CDR3 DNA sequence: TGCAGTGCCCTAGGAGAGGGCGAGCAGTACTTC.

The genes are TRBV3-1 (or the pseudogene TRBV3-2) and TRBJ2-5, with a possible D match to TRBD2 (6 bases). The length of the CDR3 is 16 residues. Trimming stripped 4 bases from V and 2 bases from J, with 17 bases between. Germline assignment: CDR1 LGHDT and CDR2 YNNKEL (reference sequence). The CDR3 spells CASSPTFAGLQETQYF. The CDR3 DNA reads TGTGCCAGCAGCCCTACCTTCGCAGGACTACAAGAGACCCAGTACTTC.

V and J are TRBV10-2 and TRBJ1-2, with D possibly TRBD1 on 5 matching bases. The germline V gene encodes CDR1 WSHSY and CDR2 SAAADI. Trimming removed 0 bases from V and 6 bases from J, with 11 bases in between. This CDR3 is 14 amino acids long. CDR3 nucleotides: TGCGCCAGCAGTGAGTCTGGGCAGGGTCATGGCTACACCTTC. The encoded protein is CASSESGQGHGYTF.

The chain couples TRBV2 to TRBJ1-1, with 8 bases matching TRBD1. This CDR3 spans 14 amino acids. The V and J ends lost 6 bases and 5 bases, in that order; junction bases with no gene match: 8. The germline gives CDR1 SNHLY, CDR2 FYNNEI. The CDR3 DNA reads as TGTGCCAGCAGAGCCGACAGGGGATGGACTGAAGCTTTCTTT. It codes for CASRADRGWTEAFF.

This clone showed up just once. This chain links TRBV4-1 with TRBJ1-4, with a tentative D call TRBD1 (5 bases). Germline lookup yields CDR1 MGHRA and CDR2 YSYEKL. Trimming removed 2 bases from V and 8 bases from J, with 12 bases in between. The length of the CDR3 is 14 residues. The chain's CDR3 is CASSQSETVEKLFF. CDR3 DNA sequence: TGCGCCAGCAGCCAATCAGAGACAGTGGAAAAACTGTTTTTT.

The CDR3: CATGRRGTEAFF. The CDR3 DNA is TGTGCCACAGGGCGCAGGGGGACTGAAGCTTTCTTT. The chain is built from TRBV25-1 and TRBJ1-1; 7 bases line up with TRBD1. There are 12 residues in the CDR3. With 10 bases clipped from V and 5 bases from J, the junction kept 7 bases outside the gene matches. Germline loops: CDR1 MGHDK, CDR2 SYGVNS.

This clone was detected once. V is TRBV2 and J is TRBJ2-4; 9 bases match TRBD2. The CDR3 runs 14 residues. Germline values: CDR1 SNHLY, CDR2 FYNNEI. The J segment lost 7 bases and the V segment lost 2 bases, leaving 3 bases of the junction unmatched. This CDR3 is CASSELAGRNIQYF. In DNA form, the CDR3 reads TGTGCCAGCAGTGAACTAGCGGGGAGGAACATTCAGTACTTC.

Only one count was recorded for this clone. CDR3 residues: CASSYKGSAYNSPLHF. For the CDR3, the DNA is TGTGCCAGCAGTTACAAAGGGAGCGCCTATAATTCACCCCTCCACTTT. The V gene is TRBV27, the J gene TRBJ1-6; no definite D call. Germline V CDR1 and CDR2: MNHEY, SMNVEV (reference sequence). The CDR3 runs 16 residues. The V gene lost 4 bases and the J gene lost 2 bases, with 12 bases spanning the gap.

The chain employs TRBV10-2 and TRBJ2-1; TRBD2 aligns across 9 bases. The germline CDR1 and CDR2 sequences are WSHSY and SAAADI. The CDR3 sequence is 17 residues long. With 4 bases clipped from V and 2 bases from J, the junction kept 9 bases outside the gene matches. The CDR3 DNA reads TGCGCCAGCAGTGTGATCGGCGGGGGGGCTACCTACAATGAGCAGTTCTTC. Amino acids: CASSVIGGGATYNEQFF.

The V gene is TRBV29-1, the J gene TRBJ2-7, with 10 bases matching TRBD1. J lost 3 bases, V lost 7 bases, and 6 bases had no gene match. CDR1 is SQVTM, CDR2 ANQGSEA, per germline. The CDR3 extends over 13 amino acids. Written as DNA, the CDR3 is TGCAGCGATAGCCGGGACAGGGGCTACGAGCAGTACTTC. It codes for CSDSRDRGYEQYF.

The chain links TRBV6-5 to TRBJ2-1, with 9 bases matching TRBD1. Germline V gene data show CDR1 as MNHEY and CDR2 as SVGAGI. V lost 6 bases and J lost 7; bases outside the gene matches: 4. The length of the CDR3 is 13 residues. Here the CDR3 DNA reads TGTGCCAGCAGGGGGACAGGGAGAAATGAGCAGTTCTTC. Translating gives CASRGTGRNEQFF.

The chain has TRBV12-3 or TRBV12-4 and TRBJ1-1, with 7 bases lining up with TRBD1. This CDR3 has 12 amino acids. The V and J ends lost 3 bases and 7 bases, in that order; junction bases with no gene match: 2. In DNA form, the CDR3 reads TGTGCCAGCAGTTTGGACAGGCATGAAGCTTTCTTT. It is translated as CASSLDRHEAFF.

CDR3 DNA: TGTGCCAGTTATAACAGGGCCTTTGATGGCTACACCTTC. Protein sequence: CASYNRAFDGYTF. The chain couples TRBV19 to TRBJ1-2, with D maybe TRBD1 (6 bases). The germline CDR1 and CDR2 sequences are LNHDA and SQIVND (reference sequence). The CDR3 spans 13 residues. The germline V and J ends were trimmed by 8 bases and 6 bases, with 16 bases remaining between them. Filled out from reference TRBV19 and TRBJ1-2, the complete variable domain reads DGGITQSPKYLFRKEGQNVTLSCEQNLNHDAMYWYRQDPGQGLRLIYYSQIVNDFQKGDIAEGYSVSREKKESFPLTVTSAQKNPTAFYLCASYNRAFDGYTFGSGTRLTVV.

This chain connects TRBV28 to TRBJ1-5; D perhaps matches TRBD1 (6 bases). CDR1 and CDR2 (germline): MDHEN, SYDVKM. The CDR3 length is 14 residues. V lost 1 base, J lost 3 bases, and 7 bases lay in between. DNA of the CDR3: TGTGCCAGCAGTTTATCAGGGGCCAATCAGCCCCAGCATTTT. Protein sequence: CASSLSGANQPQHF.

The chain is built from TRBV10-2 and TRBJ2-3; a possible D gene is TRBD2 (5 bases). Looked up from germline, CDR1 is WSHSY and CDR2 is SAAADI. Trimming removed 7 bases at V and 1 base at J, with 15 bases between. The CDR3 covers 15 residues. Written as DNA, the CDR3 is TGCGCCAGCACCCCGACTCGGACTCGCACAGATACGCAGTATTTT. As protein: CASTPTRTRTDTQYF.

The chain recombines TRBV5-1 with TRBJ2-7; tentatively, D is TRBD1 (5 bases). CDR1 is SGHRS, CDR2 YFSETQ, per germline. V gave up 1 base and J gave up 3 bases, with 8 bases separating them. CDR3 size: 13 residues. The CDR3 sequence: CASSLRGSYEQYF. CDR3 sequence (DNA): TGCGCCAGCAGCTTGAGGGGCAGCTACGAGCAGTACTTC.

The chain combines TRBV19 with TRBJ1-1; TRBD1 agrees at 8 bases. V was clipped by 3 bases and J by 1 base; unmatched bases: 1. The CDR3 totals 14 residues. The V gene's germline CDR1 is LNHDA and CDR2 SQIVND (reference sequence). CDR3 region: CASSMDRENTEAFF. DNA for the CDR3: TGTGCCAGTAGTATGGACAGGGAGAACACTGAAGCTTTCTTT.

The chain uses TRBV6-5 and TRBJ1-2; TRBD1 might be the D (6 bases). Per the germline V gene, CDR1 is MNHEY and CDR2 is SVGAGI. The CDR3 loop spans 12 amino acids. V gave up 5 bases and J gave up 8 bases, with 12 bases separating them. The CDR3 region is CASSRVTGGYTF. The CDR3, as DNA: TGTGCCAGCAGTAGAGTCACAGGGGGCTACACCTTC.